Sequencing of this T cell receptor (beta chain) was carried out in a study of human T cells and chemical hapten exposure. Germline V gives CDR1 ENHRY, CDR2 SYGVKD. This CDR3 spans 13 amino acids. The V end was cut by 1 base, the J end by 4 bases, with 7 bases between. TCRdb re-derived calls from the RACE reads in MiXCR, one entry per CDR3 protein. The sample records under 200,000 distinct CDR3 sequences, 30% being singletons. Notes on this clonotype: The antigen is unknown.

Study-level results: It should be noted that donors had alopecia, so their immune response may differ from healthy people's. The number of TCRs over 1 in 1000 frequency stayed unchanged after DPC.

Time point denoted: pre-sensitization, week 0. Treatment given: therapeutic diphenylcyclopropenone sensitization with weekly scalp DPC. The chain links TRBV10-3 to TRBJ1-2; the D is unclear. The receptor's source is a woman under 40 with alopecia areata. Some clones in this sample may be carry-over from other donors' samples. This sample comprised whole blood, obtained in connection with sensitization to the hapten diphenylcyclopropenone (DPC). CDR3 in amino acids: CAISEWAGYGYTF. The CDR3 nucleotides are TGTGCCATCAGTGAGTGGGCAGGCTATGGCTACACCTTC.